The sequence of this T cell receptor beta chain was determined in a study of cytomegalovirus exposure and HLA in healthy donors. Overall study results and limits: In a later analysis, compared with equally common non-associated chains, HLA-associated beta chains were more expanded. Later work found that TCR association rates differed between HLA loci; DRB1 had the most and HLA-C the fewest.

The CDR3 extends over 17 amino acids. The V gene's germline CDR1 is SEHNR and CDR2 FQNEAQ (reference sequence). Trimming removed 3 bases from V and 3 bases from J, with 18 bases in between. Comments on this clone: As yet, its antigen is unknown.

PCR amplification relied on 60 Vbeta primers (plus 13 Jbeta primers). Here immunoSEQ multiplex PCR was the method, and the copy in TCRdb shows in-frame clones only, minus some. Of about 160,000 clones listed, over 70% are singletons. Sequencing input: PBMCs. The rearrangement joins TRBV7-9 to TRBJ1-3; tentative D call: TRBD1 (5 bases). The sequence was collected from a man aged 25 to 45 in good health and CMV-seronegative. The CDR3 DNA sequence: TGTGCCAGCAGCTTGGGCAGGGCTTCCGCTAATGGAAACACCATATATTTT. Protein: CASSLGRASANGNTIYF. The full variable domain, completed using reference TRBV7-9 and TRBJ1-3, is DTGVSQNPRHKITKRGQNVTFRCDPISEHNRLYWYRQTLGQGPEFLTYFQNEAQLEKSRLLSDRFSAERPKGSFSTLEIQRTEQGDSAMYLCASSLGRASANGNTIYFGEGSWLTVV.